The 2 T cell receptor beta chains below come from one sample, sequenced in a study of T cell clonality in common variable immunodeficiency. Assay: immunoSEQ multiplex PCR; the TCRdb copy retains only in-frame clones and omits some. There are about 52,000 clones in the sample, none observed a single time. The sequencing sample was made of peripheral blood mononuclear cells. The receptors were gathered from a person between 18 and 70 years old in good health.

As regards this clone: A single base separates this from a much larger clone, so it may be a read error. Read sequence stops 3 residues before the CDR3 end, and the germline J gene provides the missing end. V gene TRBV7-8 combines with J gene TRBJ1-4; TRBD1 matches at 7 bases. CDR1 and CDR2 (germline): SGHVS, FQNEAQ. The CDR3 consists of 16 residues. The DNA read from the CDR3 is TGTGCCAGCAGCTTGGACAGGAGCTCTGGGGCCAACGTA. This encodes CASSLDRSSGANV. The whole CDR3 reads CASSLDRSSGANVLFF.

There are many counts of this clone. The read is 3 residues too short to cover the CDR3 end, so that end is filled in from the germline J gene. V gene TRBV19 combines with J gene TRBJ2-2; D gene unclear. This CDR3 is built from 15 residues. Germline V gene lookup returns CDR1 LNHDA and CDR2 SQIVND (reference sequence). V was cut by 8 bases and J by 4 bases, with 17 bases left in between. CDR3 loop: CASSTSRSATGELFF. The sequenced CDR3 bases are TGTGCCAGTTCGACATCCAGGTCCGCCACCGGGGAG.